The 22 T cell receptor beta chains below were found in one sample sequenced in a study of cytomegalovirus exposure and HLA in healthy donors. PCR amplification relied on 60 Vbeta primers (plus 13 Jbeta primers). Data came from immunoSEQ multiplex PCR; TCRdb stores just in-frame clones and leaves some out. This sample has about 120,000 clones; around 87% occur once, and the top ten carry 1.5% to 2%. Sequencing was done on a sample of PBMCs. The source is a man aged 40-50 years in good health and CMV-seronegative.

In its sample, this clone was seen once. The chain uses TRBV18 and TRBJ2-5; 10 bases map to TRBD2. CDR3 length: 15 residues. Germline values: CDR1 KGHSH, CDR2 LQKENI. The J segment lost 3 bases and the V segment lost 2 bases, leaving 3 bases of the junction unmatched. CDR3 sequence (DNA): TGTGCCAGCTCACCAGGGACTAGCGAGGAAGAGACCCAGTACTTC. Translated: CASSPGTSEEETQYF. Drawing the rest from reference TRBV18 and TRBJ2-5, the complete variable domain is NAGVMQNPRHLVRRRGQEARLRCSPMKGHSHVYWYRQLPEEGLKFMVYLQKENIIDESGMPKERFSAEFPKEGPSILRIQQVVRGDSAAYFCASSPGTSEEETQYFGPGTRLLVL.

This clone was recorded only once. The CDR3 reads CASSEGTGKNTIYF. The CDR3 nucleotides read TGTGCCAGCAGTGAAGGAACAGGAAAAAACACCATATATTTT. The chain links TRBV6-1 to TRBJ1-3, with D possibly matching TRBD1 (5 bases). V lost 1 base, J lost 6 bases, and 10 bases lay in between. Germline CDR1 and CDR2: MNHNS and SASEGT. The CDR3 extends over 14 amino acids.

This clone was recorded a few times. The V gene is TRBV5-5, the J gene TRBJ2-3; TRBD2 matches at 11 bases. The CDR3 totals 17 residues. With V trimmed by 4 bases and J by 0 bases, 7 bases remained unmatched. Germline V gives CDR1 SGHKS, CDR2 YYEKEE (reference sequence). In DNA, the CDR3 is TGTGCCAGCAGCATCCCTCGACTAGCGGGAAGCACAGATACGCAGTATTTT. It is translated as CASSIPRLAGSTDTQYF. Full variable domain (missing parts from reference TRBV5-5 and TRBJ2-3): DAGVTQSPTHLIKTRGQQVTLRCSPISGHKSVSWYQQVLGQGPQFIFQYYEKEERGRGNFPDRFSARQFPNYSSELNVNALLLGDSALYLCASSIPRLAGSTDTQYFGPGTRLTVL.

This clone was seen just once. This chain links TRBV5-4 with TRBJ1-4, with D maybe TRBD1 (6 bases). This CDR3 comprises 14 residues. The V gene lost 3 bases and the J gene lost 8 bases, with 14 bases spanning the gap. Germline V gene data show CDR1 as SGHNT and CDR2 as YYREEE (reference sequence). For the CDR3, the DNA is TGTGCCAGCAGCTCACAGGGACGCGAGGAAAAACTGTTTTTT. Amino acids: CASSSQGREEKLFF.

The chain links TRBV19 to TRBJ2-5, with 7 bases matching TRBD1. Germline V CDR1 and CDR2: LNHDA, SQIVND (reference sequence). This CDR3 comprises 14 residues. The junction had 4 bases not matched to a gene; V was cut back by 5 bases and J by 1 base. The CDR3 DNA sequence: TGTGCCAGTAGTGTGGGGGACAGCCAAGAGACCCAGTACTTC. Protein sequence: CASSVGDSQETQYF.

The chain combines TRBV6-5 with TRBJ2-2; TRBD2 aligns across 10 bases. The ends lost 0 bases at V and 8 bases at J; junction bases unmatched: 6. CDR3 length equals 16 residues. The germline gives CDR1 MNHEY, CDR2 SVGAGI. The CDR3 protein is CASSYSSSGGGGELFF. CDR3 DNA: TGTGCCAGCAGTTACTCGTCTAGCGGGGGTGGTGGGGAGCTGTTTTTT.

The chain has TRBV5-1 and TRBJ2-5, with D perhaps TRBD1 (6 bases). Deletions cut 6 bases from V and 5 bases from J, with 17 bases between. The CDR3 sequence is 14 residues long. Germline V lookup: CDR1 SGHRS, CDR2 YFSETQ. In DNA, the CDR3 is TGCGCCAGCAACAAGGACAGCCCAGGCGAGACCCAGTACTTC. Amino acids: CASNKDSPGETQYF.

The V call is TRBV5-6, the J call TRBJ1-1; D is possibly TRBD1 (6 bases). The CDR3 spans 16 residues. V was pared by 1 base and J by 0 bases, with 13 bases between. CDR1 and CDR2 from the germline V gene are SGHDT and YYEEEE. CDR3 sequence reads: CASSLSGGAVNTEAFF. As DNA, the CDR3 is TGTGCCAGCAGCTTGTCGGGGGGCGCGGTGAACACTGAAGCTTTCTTT.

V usage is TRBV6-5 and J usage is TRBJ2-3, with D unresolved. The CDR3 spans 14 residues. V dropped 6 bases and J dropped 3 bases, with 13 bases sitting between them. Per the germline V gene, CDR1 is MNHEY and CDR2 is SVGAGI. The CDR3 spells CASSYGQTTDTQYF. The CDR3 nucleotides read TGTGCCAGCAGCTACGGGCAGACGACAGATACGCAGTATTTT.

The chain carries TRBV27 and TRBJ2-6, with D maybe TRBD1 (6 bases). V was cut by 8 bases and J by 4 bases, with 15 bases left in between. The CDR3 is 15 amino acids. Germline-derived CDR1 and CDR2 are MNHEY and SMNVEV (reference sequence). CDR3 residues: CASGRTGLGANVLTF. The CDR3 DNA follows: TGTGCCAGCGGACGTACAGGGTTGGGGGCCAACGTCCTGACTTTC.

The chain carries TRBV30 and TRBJ1-4; the D gene is possibly TRBD1 (5 bases). V was clipped by 0 bases and J by 0 bases, with 8 bases between them. This CDR3 contains 15 residues. Germline CDR1 is GTSNPN and CDR2 is SVGIG (reference sequence). The DNA of the CDR3 is TGTGCCTGGAGTGTACGACAGCCAACTAATGAAAAACTGTTTTTT. This gives the protein CAWSVRQPTNEKLFF.

This chain uses TRBV6-1 with TRBJ1-6; D may be TRBD1 (6 bases). The CDR3 is made up of 13 amino acids. Germline CDR1 is MNHNS and CDR2 is SASEGT. V was clipped by 6 bases and J by 5 bases, with 8 bases between them. Here the CDR3 DNA reads TGTGCCAGCAGGGGACAAGATAATTCACCCCTCCACTTT. The encoded protein is CASRGQDNSPLHF.

This chain links TRBV2 with TRBJ2-1; 8 nucleotides align to TRBD1. The CDR3 length is 14 residues. The V gene end was trimmed by 6 bases and the J gene end by 3 bases; junction bases not matched to a gene: 4. Germline lookup yields CDR1 SNHLY and CDR2 FYNNEI. CDR3 residues: CASRTGTGYNEQFF. CDR3 nucleotides: TGTGCCAGCAGGACCGGGACAGGCTACAATGAGCAGTTCTTC. Full variable domain (missing parts from reference TRBV2 and TRBJ2-1): EPEVTQTPSHQVTQMGQEVILRCVPISNHLYFYWYRQILGQKVEFLVSFYNNEISEKSEIFDDQFSVERPDGSNFTLKIRSTKLEDSAMYFCASRTGTGYNEQFFGPGTRLTVL.

The chain joins TRBV25-1 to TRBJ2-5; 8 nucleotides align to TRBD1. The CDR3 runs to 15 residues. The V segment lost 6 bases and the J segment 5 bases; nucleotides outside the gene matches: 11. The germline V gene encodes CDR1 MGHDK and CDR2 SYGVNS. The CDR3 DNA reads as TGTGCCAGCAGAGGAGTAGGGACAGGAGGGGAGACCCAGTACTTC. Its translation: CASRGVGTGGETQYF.

V usage is TRBV7-2 and J usage is TRBJ2-1; D possibly corresponds to TRBD2 (5 bases). V was clipped by 5 bases and J by 5 bases, with 19 bases between them. The germline CDR1 and CDR2 sequences are SGHTA and FQGNSA. The CDR3 has 16 amino acids. In DNA, the CDR3 is TGTGCCAGCAGCCCCCTGGTTTCTAGCAGAGACAATGAGCAGTTCTTC. Protein: CASSPLVSSRDNEQFF.

The chain has TRBV30 and TRBJ2-5; 12 nucleotides align to TRBD2. V was pared by 1 base and J by 5 bases, with 5 bases of the junction left unmatched. The CDR3 totals 15 residues. Germline CDR1 GTSNPN, CDR2 SVGIG (reference sequence). CDR3 DNA sequence: TGTGCCTGGAGTGAGCCTAGCGGGGGGGCCGAGACCCAGTACTTC. As protein: CAWSEPSGGAETQYF.

This chain uses TRBV6-5 with TRBJ1-1; D not resolved. V dropped 6 bases and J dropped 3 bases, with 11 bases sitting between them. The CDR3 loop spans 13 amino acids. CDR1 is MNHEY and CDR2 is SVGAGI in the germline V gene. CDR3 DNA sequence: TGTGCCAGCAGGAACAGCTTAGACACTGAAGCTTTCTTT. This codes for CASRNSLDTEAFF.

The rearrangement links TRBV28 to TRBJ1-4; D not resolved. Looked up from germline, CDR1 is MDHEN and CDR2 is SYDVKM. V lost 6 bases and J 10 bases, leaving 12 bases between the germline ends. CDR3 length: 12 amino acids. CDR3 DNA: TGTGCCAGCAGGGCCACCGAGGGAAAACTGTTTTTT. This translates into CASRATEGKLFF.

This chain joins TRBV4-2 and TRBJ1-5; unclear D gene. The CDR3 is 15 residues long. V was shortened by 0 bases and J by 6 bases, with 12 bases between the two germline ends. Germline CDR1 reads LGHNA; CDR2 reads YNFKEQ. The CDR3 here is CASSQDPGLGQPQHF. The CDR3 coding sequence is TGTGCCAGCAGCCAAGACCCCGGGTTGGGTCAGCCCCAGCATTTT.

This chain links TRBV28 with TRBJ2-7, with D unclear. The CDR3 loop spans 11 amino acids. The germline V gene has CDR1 MDHEN and CDR2 SYDVKM. V lost 1 base and J 6 bases, leaving 4 bases between the germline ends. The CDR3 nucleotides are TGTGCCAGCAGTTTATTCAGCGAGCAGTACTTC. Amino acid sequence: CASSLFSEQYF.

As for this clone: Other DNA sequences in this specimen translate into the identical CDR3. This chain uses TRBV5-4 with TRBJ2-5; 9 nucleotides match TRBD1. Germline CDR1 is SGHNT and CDR2 is YYREEE (reference sequence). V shed 3 bases and J 4 bases; nucleotides not matched to a gene: 1. This CDR3 has 13 amino acids. The CDR3 loop reads CASSSGQGETQYF. The CDR3 DNA reads as TGTGCCAGCAGCTCGGGACAGGGAGAGACCCAGTACTTC.

The V and J genes are TRBV7-9 and TRBJ2-1, with TRBD2 as a possible D gene (6 bases). The CDR3 has 15 amino acids. V lost 2 bases, J lost 2 bases, and 10 bases lay in between. CDR1 and CDR2 from the germline V gene are SEHNR and FQNEAQ (reference sequence). CDR3 sequence: CASSLFAGTYNEQFF. The CDR3 DNA reads as TGTGCCAGCAGCTTATTTGCGGGGACCTACAATGAGCAGTTCTTC.